The text below deals with one T cell receptor (beta chain). The target of this receptor is not known. No base quality information exists; no much larger clone differs at one position. This sample stems from a study of T cell responses to AZD1222 COVID-19 vaccine (dated by TCRdb to the early 2020s). At the level of the whole study: TCR sequencing was performed for over 230 trial participants, of whom around 200 were given two doses of AZD1222 and around 25 were given two doses of MenACWY control vaccine. Trial participants were enrolled by age into 18-55, 56-69 and 70-plus year subgroups, with about 150, 28 and 57 TCR-sequenced participants respectively. Study-level results and caveats: No day 14 peak-response samples were available, so repertoires were characterized only after the peak T cell response. After two AZD1222 doses, spike-specific TCR breadth and depth were significantly higher than at day 0 and than in MenACWY recipients. Epitopes outside the regions mutated in the B.1.351 and B.1.1.7 variants were reportedly recognized by nearly half of the unique spike-specific TCRs. The 56-69-year group was small, and its depth increase did not reach significance, likely because of low power. Participants were mostly white British, with more females than males. The authors suggested clonal diversity may have been underestimated. Conclusions about previously exposed vaccinees are limited because only a handful of AZD1222 recipients were SARS-CoV-2 seropositive at baseline. CD4 TCRs associated with the vaccine covered the entire spike protein, and the dominant responses were in regions 160-218 and 743-854.

The intended sense of this specimen's time point label: about 28 days (+/-7) after the second vaccine dose. Because spike-specific TCR depth and breadth did not differ between the two schedules, AZD1222 recipients who got a second dose at roughly 4 weeks were pooled with those who got a second dose at roughly 12 weeks. Vaccinee samples were obtained from the UK trials COV001 and COV002, which included a single-blind randomized controlled phase 2/3 trial of AZD1222 (ChAdOx1 nCoV-19) in healthy adults. Trial participant PBMC samples were collected at day 0 and day 28 after the second dose for TCRbeta chain sequencing. The CDR3 regions of human TCRbeta chains were subjected to immunosequencing. As for the authors' bioinformatics: Repertoire TCRs were checked for matches against a reference library of SARS-CoV-2-specific TCRs that had been generated using the MIRA antigen-specificity platform. Breadth was defined as the fraction of unique TCRs that were SARS-CoV-2-associated, and depth was defined as the fraction of total T cells that were SARS-CoV-2-associated. Each spike-specific TCR was assigned to its reactive spike region and to a CD4 or CD8 class using the MIRA data. Log10-transformed breadth and depth values were compared by one-way ANOVA with Sidak's multiple comparisons tests. The immuneACCESS repertoire file appears here via TCRdb, limited to in-frame rearrangements. These files lack a portion of the clones; in checked studies, under half of the deficit traces to unresolved V genes, and the cause of the others is not known. V and J calls and clone size are copied from that table; D and trimming were computed from the DNA. This sample has around 100,000 clones in its table, and about nine tenths of those were observed once. Of the sample, almost 6.5% is held by the ten largest clones.

CDR1 and CDR2 were assigned from the germline V gene as KGHSH and LQKENI. From the cysteine through the phenylalanine, the CDR3 covers 12 amino acids. Of the read, only the CDR3 DNA is kept; its 36 bases are in frame from base 1. The germline ends are 10 bases apart after V is trimmed by 2 bases and J by 9 bases. This sequence originates from an adult who received the AZD1222 COVID-19 vaccine. The source material was peripheral blood, sampled 28 days after the second AZD1222 dose. The chain links TRBV18 with TRBJ1-1; no D gene is confidently identified. The CDR3 here reads CASSPNSRQAFF. The sequenced DNA: TGTGCCAGCTCACCAAATTCCAGGCAAGCTTTCTTT.